The rows below give T cell receptor beta chains drawn from one sample of a study of CD8 T cells in ankylosing spondylitis. Using its own MiXCR run on the 5' RACE reads, TCRdb lists one record per CDR3 protein. The data contain roughly 230,000 distinct CDR3 sequences, about 10% of them singletons. The sample taken for sequencing was blood, either unsorted or a sorted T cell fraction (not recorded which). The source is a male donor with ankylosing spondylitis or in good health (not recorded which). The CDR3 runs from the conserved cysteine through the conserved F or W. D genes are given only for firm matches. The listing skips clone size in some rows; elsewhere it reads once, few, many or a size class.

d_call,j_call,cdr3_length,v_call,clone_size,cdr3_nt,cdr3_aa
TRBD2,TRBJ2-5,13,TRBV20-1,NA,TGCAGTGCGGGGGGGATGGTCGGAGAGACCCAGTACTTC,CSAGGMVGETQYF
TRBD1,TRBJ2-5,17,TRBV7-9,NA,TGTGCCAGCAGCTCCCGCCCCGGGACAGGGGGTCGAGAGACCCAGTACTTC,CASSSRPGTGGRETQYF
NA,TRBJ2-7,16,TRBV21-1,many,TGTGCCAGCAGCCCCTCTTTGCAGGAGCACTCCTACGAGCAGTACTTC,CASSPSLQEHSYEQYF
TRBD1,TRBJ2-1,16,TRBV7-2,few,TGTGCCAGCATCCTCTTACAGGGGTTCTCCTACAATGAGCAGTTCTTC,CASILLQGFSYNEQFF
NA,TRBJ2-4,14,TRBV12-3/TRBV12-4,many,TGTGCCAGCAACCAGCTGGGTGCCAAAAACATTCAGTACTTC,CASNQLGAKNIQYF
NA,TRBJ2-2,13,TRBV6-5,few,TGTGCCAGCAGTTACCGCGCCACCGGGGAGCTGTTTTTT,CASSYRATGELFF
NA,TRBJ2-4,14,TRBV2,many,TGTGCCAGCAGTGCAAGGGAGGCGAAAAACATTCAGTACTTC,CASSAREAKNIQYF
NA,TRBJ1-1,15,TRBV9,few,TGTGCCAGCAGCAAGGGACGGAAAGGGGGTACTGAAGCTTTCTTT,CASSKGRKGGTEAFF
TRBD2,TRBJ2-7,20,TRBV20-1,many,TGCAGTGCTAGTCGGGGACTAGCGGGAGATCTTGCTTTTTTAAACTACGAGCAGTACTTC,CSASRGLAGDLAFLNYEQYF
NA,TRBJ1-1,12,TRBV20-1,many,TGCAGTGCTAGCGGACGGAACACTGAAGCTTTCTTT,CSASGRNTEAFF